This TCR beta chain was retrieved from a study of shared clonotypes between healthy human individuals. Measured with immunoSEQ multiplex PCR; TCRdb has only the in-frame clones, and not every one. The sample records just over 2,000,000 clones, over 85% being singletons. Germline CDR1 and CDR2: SNHLY and FYNNEI. Trimming took 2 bases from V and 0 from J, leaving 7 bases between them. The length of the CDR3 is 14 residues. Naive CD8 populations comprised CD45RO-negative cells positively selected for CCR7, excluding terminally differentiated effector memory CD45RA+ cells. Sequencing was performed on naive CD8+ T cells sorted from blood. The chain is built from TRBV2 and TRBJ1-1; no definite D call. This TCR was recovered from a man between 18 and 35 years old in good health. The CDR3 DNA sequence: TGTGCCAGCAGTGAACGGCTGATGAACACTGAAGCTTTCTTT. Translated: CASSERLMNTEAFF.